This T cell receptor beta chain stems from a study of identical twins. The CDR3 sequence is 16 residues long. CDR1 is SGHRS and CDR2 is YFSETQ in the germline V gene. V trimming: 0 bases; J trimming: 3 bases; junction bases outside the gene matches: 6. It was template switching that added a universal primer site, and there were unique molecular identifiers on the cDNA. Using its own MiXCR run on the 5' RACE reads, TCRdb lists one record per CDR3 protein. The sample gives fewer than 250,000 distinct CDR3 sequences, roughly 15% of which show up once; 40% is in the top ten. Study outcomes and limitations: Its conclusions, products of cross-sectional statistical analysis, did not come from following the same donors.

A remark on this clonotype: What it binds is not known.

The sample was also reused in another study, on T cells expressing NK-cell markers. That source notes: Repertoires of TCR beta were obtained from T cells sorted as CD3+CD56+NKG2C+, CD3+CD56+NKG2C- and CD3+CD56-NKG2C+. One observes that, in a few donors, these clonotypes were also the leading ones within the CD3+CD56-NKG2C+ fraction.

Material: CD8+ T cells sorted from blood. This chain uses TRBV5-1 with TRBJ2-7; 10 nucleotides agree with TRBD1. The clonotype comes from a woman aged 18-30 years in good health. CDR3 sequence reads: CASSLAWDRGYYEQYF. CDR3 DNA sequence: TGCGCCAGCAGCTTGGCCTGGGACAGGGGTTACTACGAGCAGTACTTC.